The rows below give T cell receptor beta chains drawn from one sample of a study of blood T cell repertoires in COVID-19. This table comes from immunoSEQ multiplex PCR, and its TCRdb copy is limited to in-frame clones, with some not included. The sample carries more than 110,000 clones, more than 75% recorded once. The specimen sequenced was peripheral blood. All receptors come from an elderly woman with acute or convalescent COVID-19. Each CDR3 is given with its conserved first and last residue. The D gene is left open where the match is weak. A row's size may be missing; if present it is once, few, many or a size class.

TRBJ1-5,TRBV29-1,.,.,CSVRDTNQPQHF,TGCAGCGTCCGGGACACTAATCAGCCCCAGCATTTT
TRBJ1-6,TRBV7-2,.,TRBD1,CASSSRDRTGNSPLHF,TGTGCCAGCAGCTCCAGGGACAGGACGGGAAATTCACCCCTCCACTTT
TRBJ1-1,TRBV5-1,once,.,CASSFSSSNTEAFF,TGCGCCAGCAGCTTTTCGTCCTCCAACACTGAAGCTTTCTTT
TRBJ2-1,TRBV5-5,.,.,CASSGTGHTDNEQFF,TGTGCCAGCAGCGGAACGGGACATACGGACAATGAGCAGTTCTTC
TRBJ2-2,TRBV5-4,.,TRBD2,CASSLKKSPGLGLGAGELFF,TGTGCCAGCAGCTTAAAGAAGTCCCCGGGACTAGGTTTGGGCGCCGGGGAGCTGTTTTTT
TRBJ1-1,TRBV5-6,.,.,CASSYRGTEAFF,TGTGCCAGCAGCTACCGGGGCACTGAAGCTTTCTTT
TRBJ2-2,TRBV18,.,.,CASSPERNTGELFF,TGTGCCAGCTCACCAGAGAGGAACACCGGGGAGCTGTTTTTT
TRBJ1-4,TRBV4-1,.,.,CASSPPDSRRNEKLFF,TGCGCCAGCAGCCCCCCAGACAGCAGACGTAATGAAAAACTGTTTTTT
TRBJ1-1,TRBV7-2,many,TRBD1,CASSLEQGAMNTEAFF,TGTGCCAGCAGCTTAGAGCAGGGGGCTATGAACACTGAAGCTTTCTTT
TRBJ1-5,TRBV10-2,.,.,CASRPGLLQPQHF,TGCGCCAGCCGACCCGGACTGTTACAGCCCCAGCATTTT
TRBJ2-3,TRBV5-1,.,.,CASSLPPHTDTQYF,TGCGCCAGCAGCTTGCCCCCACACACAGATACGCAGTATTTT
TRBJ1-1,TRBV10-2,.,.,CASSVEGTSTEAFF,TGCGCCAGCAGTGTCGAGGGTACTAGCACTGAAGCTTTCTTT
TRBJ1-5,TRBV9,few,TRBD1,CASTIGGTEGF,TGTGCCAGCACAATCGGCGGGACAGAGGGTTTT
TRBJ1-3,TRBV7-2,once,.,CASSLGGGTGNTIYF,TGTGCCAGCAGCTTAGGGGGGGGCACTGGAAACACCATATATTTT
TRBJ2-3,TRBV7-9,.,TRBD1,CASSWGLRQGPTDTQYF,TGTGCCAGCAGCTGGGGCCTCCGACAGGGACCCACAGATACGCAGTATTTT
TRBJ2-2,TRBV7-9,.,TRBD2,CAIEPLAGGPNTGELFF,TGTGCCATTGAACCACTAGCGGGGGGCCCGAACACCGGGGAGCTGTTTTTT
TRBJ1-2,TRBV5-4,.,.,CASSHPQGLGYTF,TGTGCCAGCAGCCACCCGCAGGGGTTGGGCTACACCTTC
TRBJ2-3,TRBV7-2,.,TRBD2,CASSLGTGLAVTDTQYF,TGTGCCAGCAGCTTAGGGACGGGACTAGCGGTTACAGATACGCAGTATTTT
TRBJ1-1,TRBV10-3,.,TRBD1,CAITADRDTEAFF,TGTGCCATCACCGCGGACAGGGACACTGAAGCTTTCTTT
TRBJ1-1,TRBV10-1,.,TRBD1,CASSYRTDRGPTEAFF,TGCGCCAGCAGTTACCGAACCGACAGGGGTCCCACTGAAGCTTTCTTT
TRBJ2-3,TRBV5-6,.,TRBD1,CASSSEDRGPTDTQYF,TGTGCCAGCAGCTCCGAGGACAGGGGGCCTACAGATACGCAGTATTTT
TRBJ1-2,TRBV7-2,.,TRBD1,CASSRTGVDYGYTF,TGTGCCAGCAGCAGAACAGGGGTGGACTATGGCTACACCTTC
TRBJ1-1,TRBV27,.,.,CASRLGRGLTEAFF,TGTGCCAGTAGACTGGGCCGGGGGTTGACTGAAGCTTTCTTT
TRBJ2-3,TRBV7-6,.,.,CASSSKNRGFDTQYF,TGTGCCAGCAGCTCTAAAAACCGGGGATTTGATACGCAGTATTTT
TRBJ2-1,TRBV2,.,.,CASTPTGGGEQFF,TGTGCCAGCACCCCTACAGGGGGGGGTGAGCAGTTCTTC
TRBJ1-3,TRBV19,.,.,CASSSTVDSGNTIYF,TGTGCCAGTAGTAGTACAGTAGACTCTGGAAACACCATATATTTT
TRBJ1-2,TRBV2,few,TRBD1,CASSVGGTGVGYGYTF,TGTGCCAGCAGTGTTGGGGGGACAGGGGTCGGGTATGGCTACACCTTC
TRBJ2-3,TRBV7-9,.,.,CASSSTSSRDTQYF,TGTGCCAGCAGCTCGACGTCTAGCCGGGATACGCAGTATTTT
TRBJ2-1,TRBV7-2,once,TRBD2,CASSSQPGLAGGDNEQFF,TGTGCCAGCAGCTCCCAGCCGGGACTAGCGGGGGGAGACAATGAGCAGTTCTTC
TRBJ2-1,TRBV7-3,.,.,CASSYTESSYNEQFF,TGTGCCAGCAGCTACACAGAAAGCTCCTACAATGAGCAGTTCTTC
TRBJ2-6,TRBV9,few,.,CASSGNQGTGANVLTF,TGTGCCAGCAGCGGAAACCAGGGAACTGGGGCCAACGTCCTGACTTTC
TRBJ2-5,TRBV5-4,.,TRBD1,CASSWTQGAWETQYF,TGTGCCAGCAGCTGGACACAGGGGGCCTGGGAGACCCAGTACTTC
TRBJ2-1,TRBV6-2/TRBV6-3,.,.,CASSYPNRGQARSYNEQFF,TGTGCCAGCAGTTACCCCAACCGCGGGCAGGCCCGCTCCTACAATGAGCAGTTCTTC
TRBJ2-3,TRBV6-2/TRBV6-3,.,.,CASSNDGGTDTQYF,TGTGCCAGCAGTAATGACGGAGGCACAGATACGCAGTATTTT
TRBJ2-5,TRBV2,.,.,CASSDFLLSETQYF,TGTGCCAGCAGTGATTTTCTATTGAGTGAGACCCAGTACTTC
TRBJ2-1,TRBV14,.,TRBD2,CASSRAGGSRNEQFF,TGTGCCAGCAGCCGCGCGGGAGGTAGCAGGAATGAGCAGTTCTTC
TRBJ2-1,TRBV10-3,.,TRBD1,CAIRPGQESYNEQFF,TGTGCCATCAGGCCGGGACAGGAATCCTACAATGAGCAGTTCTTC
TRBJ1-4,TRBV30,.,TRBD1,CAWGTGSLEKLFF,TGTGCCTGGGGGACAGGGTCGTTAGAAAAACTGTTTTTT
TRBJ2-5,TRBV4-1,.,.,CASSRSGVVAETQYF,TGCGCCAGCAGCCGCTCGGGAGTTGTTGCGGAGACCCAGTACTTC
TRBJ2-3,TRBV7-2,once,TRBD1,CASSIPRQGSGRLPDTQYF,TGTGCCAGCAGCATCCCAAGACAGGGGTCGGGGAGGCTTCCAGATACGCAGTATTTT
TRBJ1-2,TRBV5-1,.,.,CASSLGPAVNYGYTF,TGCGCCAGCAGCTTGGGGCCCGCAGTTAACTATGGCTACACCTTC